These 19 T cell receptor beta chains originate from one sample sequenced in a study of blood T cell repertoires in COVID-19. Here immunoSEQ multiplex PCR was the method, and the copy in TCRdb shows in-frame clones only, minus some. Here the sample spans around 200,000 clones, less than 85% being singletons. Sequenced material: peripheral blood. These receptors were obtained from a woman in her fifties or sixties with acute or convalescent COVID-19.

CDR3 sequence reads: CATSDYRAGYTDTQYF. The DNA of the CDR3 is TGTGCCACCAGTGATTATCGAGCGGGGTACACAGATACGCAGTATTTT. This chain joins TRBV24-1 and TRBJ2-3; 7 nucleotides align to TRBD2. Germline-derived CDR1 and CDR2 are KGHDR and SFDVKD. J lost 2 bases, V lost 2 bases, and 6 bases had no gene match. The CDR3 length is 16 residues.

The chain joins TRBV6-6 to TRBJ1-5; 12 bases align to TRBD1. J lost 3 bases, V lost 5 bases, and 8 bases had no gene match. Germline CDR1 is MNHNY and CDR2 is SVGAGI (reference sequence). The CDR3 sequence is 17 residues long. The CDR3 coding sequence is TGTGCCAGCAGTCGGGGACAGGGGGCGAATAACAATCAGCCCCAGCATTTT. The encoded protein is CASSRGQGANNNQPQHF.

The rearrangement joins TRBV4-3 to TRBJ1-6; D is unclear. Germline CDR1 and CDR2: LGHNA and YSLEER. Between the trimmed V and J ends, which lost 0 bases and 2 bases, there was a span of 17 bases. The CDR3 is made up of 19 amino acids. The CDR3 DNA reads TGCGCCAGCAGCCAAGATACTCCCGGGGAAGTCACCTATAATTCACCCCTCCACTTT. This translates into CASSQDTPGEVTYNSPLHF.

The gene calls are TRBV5-1 and TRBJ2-2, with D perhaps TRBD1 (5 bases). The CDR3 totals 14 residues. Germline V gene data show CDR1 as SGHRS and CDR2 as YFSETQ. V lost 4 bases, J lost 6 bases, and 13 bases lay in between. The DNA of the CDR3 is TGCGCCAGCAGCCCGAACCAGGGTCCCGGGGAGCTGTTTTTT. Protein: CASSPNQGPGELFF. Complete variable domain (other parts from reference TRBV5-1 and TRBJ2-2): KAGVTQTPRYLIKTRGQQVTLSCSPISGHRSVSWYQQTPGQGLQFLFEYFSETQRNKGNFPGRFSGRQFSNSRSEMNVSTLELGDSALYLCASSPNQGPGELFFGEGSRLTVL.

The sample holds a few counts of this clone. The chain has TRBV11-2 and TRBJ1-3; 9 bases agree with TRBD1. CDR3 length: 16 residues. V trimming: 4 bases; J trimming: 0 bases; junction bases outside the gene matches: 4. CDR1 SGHAT and CDR2 FQNNGV come from the germline V gene. The CDR3 region is CASSSRDRVSGNTIYF. Here the CDR3 DNA reads TGTGCCAGCAGCTCCCGGGACAGGGTCTCTGGAAACACCATATATTTT.

This clone came up once. This sequence joins TRBV2 and TRBJ2-2, with a tentative D call TRBD2 (5 bases). This CDR3 is built from 16 residues. V lost 1 base, J lost 6 bases, and 15 bases lay in between. Germline CDR1 is SNHLY and CDR2 is FYNNEI. DNA of the CDR3: TGTGCCAGCAGTGAAGTGGGCCCGGGATTTCCCGGGGAGCTGTTTTTT. Amino acids: CASSEVGPGFPGELFF.

V gene TRBV19 combines with J gene TRBJ2-2, with 11 nucleotides matching TRBD1. The CDR3 runs 17 residues. Germline values: CDR1 LNHDA, CDR2 SQIVND (reference sequence). V shed 9 bases and J 7 bases; nucleotides not matched to a gene: 16. In nucleotides, the CDR3 is TGTGCCAGCATTAAATCTCCGGACAGGGGGCCTCACGGGGAGCTGTTTTTT. It encodes CASIKSPDRGPHGELFF.

The CDR3 sequence is CASSSHPSGGVQETQYF. For the CDR3, the DNA is TGTGCCAGCAGCTCCCATCCTAGCGGAGGGGTTCAAGAGACCCAGTACTTC. J is TRBJ2-5 and V is TRBV5-6; 7 bases map to TRBD2. V lost 3 bases and J lost 2; bases outside the gene matches: 13. This CDR3 region has 17 residues. The germline V gene encodes CDR1 SGHDT and CDR2 YYEEEE.

V gene TRBV19 combines with J gene TRBJ1-1, with 9 bases identical to TRBD1. The junction had 11 bases not matched to a gene; V was cut back by 5 bases and J by 1 base. Germline V lookup: CDR1 LNHDA, CDR2 SQIVND (reference sequence). This CDR3 is 17 amino acids long. This CDR3 reads CASSSPGQGPWNTEAFF. DNA for the CDR3: TGTGCCAGTAGTTCCCCGGGACAGGGACCCTGGAACACTGAAGCTTTCTTT.

V usage is TRBV9 and J usage is TRBJ2-3; 9 nucleotides align to TRBD2. The CDR3 extends over 18 amino acids. The V gene's germline CDR1 is SGDLS and CDR2 YYNGEE. J lost 0 bases, V lost 10 bases, and 18 bases had no gene match. In DNA, the CDR3 is TGTGCCCCCCGCGTACCCACTCGCGGGGGGGGGAGCACAGATACGCAGTATTTT. This sequence encodes CAPRVPTRGGGSTDTQYF.

V and J are TRBV6-1 and TRBJ1-6, with D unclear. Germline CDR1 is MNHNS and CDR2 is SASEGT. This CDR3 contains 13 residues. Trimming stripped 2 bases from V and 10 bases from J, with 9 bases between. The CDR3 region is CASSEFLESPLHF. Here the CDR3 DNA reads TGTGCCAGCAGTGAATTTTTGGAGTCACCCCTCCACTTT.

The chain recombines TRBV30 with TRBJ1-4; D is unclear. There are 13 residues in the CDR3. Germline CDR1 is GTSNPN and CDR2 is SVGIG (reference sequence). V lost 5 bases and J 8 bases, leaving 15 bases between the germline ends. CDR3 DNA: TGTGCCTGGGACCCCATCCGCGGGGAAAAACTGTTTTTT. Translation: CAWDPIRGEKLFF.

The rearrangement uses TRBV28 and TRBJ2-7; 10 bases fit TRBD2. The CDR3 is 17 residues long. Germline CDR1 reads MDHEN; CDR2 reads SYDVKM. The junction had 12 bases not matched to a gene; V was cut back by 7 bases and J by 0 bases. The DNA for the CDR3 is TGTGCCAGCAACGTAGGGGGACTAGCGACAAGCTCCTACGAGCAGTACTTC. The encoded protein is CASNVGGLATSSYEQYF.

In DNA, the CDR3 is TGTGCCAGCAGCCGCTTGGGCGGGAGTTGGTACGAGCAGTACTTC. As protein: CASSRLGGSWYEQYF. The chain combines TRBV27 with TRBJ2-7, with 7 bases matching TRBD2. V trimming: 6 bases; J trimming: 4 bases; junction bases outside the gene matches: 12. The CDR3 runs 15 residues. The germline V gene has CDR1 MNHEY and CDR2 SMNVEV (reference sequence).

The chain combines TRBV18 with TRBJ1-2, with 7 positions matching TRBD1. The CDR3 runs 14 residues. Germline V gene data show CDR1 as KGHSH and CDR2 as LQKENI. Germline trimming cut 4 bases from V and 4 bases from J; bases unmatched to any gene: 6. In DNA, the CDR3 is TGTGCCAGCTCACGAGACAGGGAAAGCTATGGCTACACCTTC. Translated: CASSRDRESYGYTF.

The V call is TRBV28, the J call TRBJ1-1; tentatively, D is TRBD1 (6 bases). V was pared by 2 bases and J by 8 bases, with 9 bases between. This CDR3 comprises 12 residues. Germline lookup yields CDR1 MDHEN and CDR2 SYDVKM. The chain's CDR3 is CASSLLRGEAFF. The CDR3 DNA reads as TGTGCCAGCAGTTTACTCAGGGGCGAAGCTTTCTTT.

CDR3 nucleotide sequence: TGTGCCAGTAGTATGGGGGGGACTAGAGGCAATCAGCCCCAGCATTTT. Protein product: CASSMGGTRGNQPQHF. The chain is built from TRBV19 and TRBJ1-5; D possibly corresponds to TRBD1 (5 bases). The CDR3 extends over 16 amino acids. The V and J ends lost 3 bases and 2 bases respectively, with 14 bases between them. Germline values: CDR1 LNHDA, CDR2 SQIVND (reference sequence).

This clone was picked up one time. J is TRBJ2-7 and V is TRBV6-6, with TRBD2 matching 8 bases. This CDR3 has 16 residues. Germline CDR1 and CDR2: MNHNY and SVGAGI (reference sequence). Germline trimming cut 5 bases from V and 6 bases from J; bases unmatched to any gene: 15. The CDR3 loop is CASSQRAGGLISEQYF. Written as DNA, the CDR3 is TGTGCCAGCAGTCAACGGGCGGGAGGTTTAATATCCGAGCAGTACTTC.

This chain links TRBV6-2 or TRBV6-3 with TRBJ2-3; D might be TRBD1 (6 bases). The V and J ends lost 6 bases and 0 bases respectively, with 16 bases between them. The germline V gene encodes CDR1 MNHEY and CDR2 SVGEGT. This CDR3 is built from 16 residues. The CDR3 is CASSPYGQLSTDTQYF. The CDR3 region has the DNA TGTGCCAGCAGCCCTTACGGACAGTTAAGCACAGATACGCAGTATTTT.